The T cell receptor (beta chain) under discussion was sequenced for a study of T cell changes during pregnancy in multiple sclerosis. Repertoires were generated with immunoSEQ multiplex PCR, while TCRdb's copy carries only in-frame clones and drops some. This sample yields 40,000 to 60,000 clones, of which about nine tenths are seen a single time; 0.5% belongs to the top ten. This sequence originates from a female donor with multiple sclerosis, enrolled in a pregnancy study. Sequenced material: CD4+ T cells from peripheral blood mononuclear cells, taken in the third trimester of pregnancy.

The CDR3 bases are TGTGCCAGCAGCTTAGCGGGCAGCCGTAGCTACACCTTC. It specifies CASSLAGSRSYTF. V and J are TRBV7-9 and TRBJ1-2; D remains unclear. The length of the CDR3 is 13 residues. Trimming removed 0 bases from V and 9 bases from J, with 11 bases in between. Germline CDR1 is SEHNR and CDR2 is FQNEAQ (reference sequence).